Following are 6 T cell receptor beta chains from one sample sequenced in a study of cytomegalovirus exposure and HLA in healthy donors. The PCR employed 60 Vbeta primers together with 13 Jbeta primers. Produced via immunoSEQ multiplex PCR; TCRdb's table is partial and in-frame only. Of a few hundred thousand clones listed, roughly 80% are singletons. Sequencing input: PBMCs. Source of these receptors: a man younger than 40 in good health and CMV-seronegative.

V gene TRBV7-8 combines with J gene TRBJ2-5; D call uncertain. The CDR3 is 18 residues long. V lost 2 bases and J lost 5, with 24 bases in between. CDR1 SGHVS and CDR2 FQNEAQ come from the germline V gene. The CDR3 is CASSLRSVRLVAGETQYF. For the CDR3, the DNA is TGTGCCAGCAGCTTAAGATCAGTCAGGCTCGTTGCTGGCGAGACCCAGTACTTC.

In this sample, this clone turned up a few times. The chain is built from TRBV6-5 and TRBJ2-2; the D is unclear. The CDR3 consists of 12 residues. The germline V and J ends were trimmed by 6 bases and 1 base, with 3 bases remaining between them. Looked up from germline, CDR1 is MNHEY and CDR2 is SVGAGI. CDR3 coding DNA: TGTGCCAGCAGCCAGAACACCGGGGAGCTGTTTTTT. Translation: CASSQNTGELFF.

The chain combines TRBV27 with TRBJ2-5, with D possibly matching TRBD2 (6 bases). CDR1 and CDR2 from the germline V gene are MNHEY and SMNVEV (reference sequence). The length of the CDR3 is 16 residues. The V end was cut by 2 bases, the J end by 8 bases, with 21 bases between. The CDR3 sequence is CASSLGQPWGGETQYF. The CDR3 DNA follows: TGTGCCAGCAGTTTAGGGCAACCATGGGGCGGGGAAACCCAGTACTTC.

The rearrangement joins TRBV7-2 to TRBJ2-3, with 11 positions matching TRBD2. Germline V gene data show CDR1 as SGHTA and CDR2 as FQGNSA. Trimming took 0 bases from V and 11 from J; bases not matched to a gene: 7. This CDR3 is 15 amino acids long. The CDR3 reads CASSLAQLAGDGQYF. Here the CDR3 DNA reads TGTGCCAGCAGCTTAGCGCAACTAGCGGGGGATGGGCAGTATTTT.

The genes are TRBV18 and TRBJ1-4; TRBD1 agrees at 8 bases. The ends lost 2 bases at V and 4 bases at J; junction bases unmatched: 3. Germline CDR1 and CDR2: KGHSH and LQKENI. This CDR3 contains 15 residues. The CDR3 DNA reads TGTGCCAGCTCACCAGGGACAGGAGTTAATGAAAAACTGTTTTTT. Its protein product is CASSPGTGVNEKLFF.

The chain recombines TRBV18 with TRBJ1-3; tentatively, D is TRBD1 (5 bases). From germline, CDR1 is KGHSH and CDR2 LQKENI. The CDR3 has 16 residues. The V end was cut by 6 bases, the J end by 7 bases, with 22 bases between. CDR3: CASSSGTTAIDNTIYF. The CDR3 nucleotides are TGTGCCAGCTCGTCAGGAACGACAGCGATTGACAACACCATATATTTT. The full variable domain, completed using reference TRBV18 and TRBJ1-3, is NAGVMQNPRHLVRRRGQEARLRCSPMKGHSHVYWYRQLPEEGLKFMVYLQKENIIDESGMPKERFSAEFPKEGPSILRIQQVVRGDSAAYFCASSSGTTAIDNTIYFGEGSWLTVV.